A selection of T cell receptor beta chains follows, all from one sample in a study of blood T cell repertoires in COVID-19. Clones were read by immunoSEQ multiplex PCR, and TCRdb kept only the in-frame ones, dropping some. The sample includes more than 150,000 clones, about 84% of them seen just once. The sample taken for sequencing was peripheral blood. The receptors were gathered from a woman in her 30s with acute or convalescent COVID-19. Both conserved end residues are part of each CDR3. The D gene is left open where the match is weak. The listing skips clone size in some rows; elsewhere it reads once, few, many or a size class.

D gene,V gene,clone size,J gene,CDR3 protein,CDR3 DNA
TRBD1,TRBV19,NA,TRBJ2-7,CASSPKGQGTYEQYF,TGTGCCAGTAGCCCCAAAGGACAGGGGACCTACGAGCAGTACTTC
TRBD1,TRBV2,NA,TRBJ1-1,CARQGAMNTEAFF,TGTGCCAGACAGGGGGCCATGAACACTGAAGCTTTCTTT
TRBD2,TRBV4-3,NA,TRBJ2-3,CASSQGLAGGSDTQYF,TGCGCCAGCAGCCAAGGGCTAGCGGGAGGGTCGGATACGCAGTATTTT
TRBD2,TRBV20-1,once,TRBJ2-3,CSASLRAGGADTQYF,TGCAGTGCTAGTTTACGAGCGGGAGGGGCAGATACGCAGTATTTT
NA,TRBV28,NA,TRBJ1-6,CASSRGNSPLHF,TGTGCCAGCAGTAGAGGGAATTCACCCCTCCACTTT
NA,TRBV15,NA,TRBJ1-4,CATSIPQGRANEKLFF,TGTGCCACCAGCATTCCTCAGGGGAGGGCTAATGAAAAACTGTTTTTT
TRBD2,TRBV28,NA,TRBJ2-1,CASSPTSGRAFDHEQFF,TGTGCCAGCAGTCCGACTAGCGGGAGGGCCTTTGACCATGAGCAGTTCTTC
TRBD1,TRBV6-5,NA,TRBJ2-7,CASRPMDRSEYEQYF,TGTGCCAGCAGACCCATGGACAGGAGCGAATACGAGCAGTACTTC
TRBD2,TRBV27,once,TRBJ2-1,CASSSQLAGYRSSYNEQFF,TGTGCCAGCAGTTCACAGCTAGCGGGTTATAGGAGCTCCTACAATGAGCAGTTCTTC
NA,TRBV18,NA,TRBJ1-1,CASSPRPLWNTEAFF,TGTGCCAGCTCACCCCGTCCCTTATGGAACACTGAAGCTTTCTTT
NA,TRBV15,NA,TRBJ1-1,CATSRDKTAEAFF,TGTGCCACCAGCAGAGATAAGACAGCTGAAGCTTTCTTT
TRBD1,TRBV6-2/TRBV6-3,few,TRBJ1-5,CASSWDRALSGYSNQPQHF,TGTGCCAGCAGTTGGGACAGGGCCCTCTCCGGTTATAGCAATCAGCCCCAGCATTTT
TRBD2,TRBV11-2,NA,TRBJ2-1,CASSVERGYNEQFF,TGTGCCAGCAGCGTAGAGCGGGGATACAATGAGCAGTTCTTC
NA,TRBV6-2/TRBV6-3,NA,TRBJ1-2,CASSYLGPSLDGYTF,TGTGCCAGCAGTTACCTTGGGCCGAGTCTCGATGGCTACACCTTC
TRBD2,TRBV27,NA,TRBJ2-3,CASSVLLAVSTDTQYF,TGTGCCAGCAGCGTCCTTCTAGCGGTTAGCACAGATACGCAGTATTTT
NA,TRBV7-6,NA,TRBJ2-7,CASSLEQGEHYEQYF,TGTGCCAGCAGCCTAGAACAGGGAGAGCACTACGAGCAGTACTTC
TRBD1,TRBV2,NA,TRBJ1-1,CASNDREIYVTEAFF,TGTGCCAGCAATGACAGGGAAATTTACGTCACTGAAGCTTTCTTT
TRBD2,TRBV7-8,NA,TRBJ2-1,CASSSTSFASGGFIHEQFF,TGTGCCAGCAGCTCCACCTCATTTGCTAGCGGGGGGTTTATCCATGAGCAGTTCTTC
NA,TRBV2,NA,TRBJ2-3,CASSVVSGGTDTQYF,TGTGCCAGCAGTGTCGTTAGCGGAGGCACAGATACGCAGTATTTT
TRBD1,TRBV29-1,NA,TRBJ1-1,CSVDSWDRVNTEAFF,TGCAGCGTTGATTCGTGGGACAGAGTGAACACTGAAGCTTTCTTT
TRBD2,TRBV28,NA,TRBJ2-2,CASSQTLAGDNTGELFF,TGTGCCAGCAGTCAAACCTTAGCGGGTGATAACACCGGGGAGCTGTTTTTT
NA,TRBV7-9,NA,TRBJ2-2,CASPSGEDTGELFF,TGTGCCAGCCCGTCGGGGGAGGACACCGGGGAGCTGTTTTTT
TRBD2,TRBV6-2/TRBV6-3,few,TRBJ2-1,CASSPGTSGNRMNEQFF,TGTGCCAGCAGCCCAGGGACTAGCGGGAATCGTATGAATGAGCAGTTCTTC
TRBD1,TRBV5-1,NA,TRBJ1-1,CASSGLTGGYTEAFF,TGCGCCAGCAGCGGGTTGACAGGGGGGTACACTGAAGCTTTCTTT
TRBD1,TRBV28,NA,TRBJ1-2,CASSVDRVHGYTF,TGTGCCAGCAGCGTCGACAGGGTGCATGGCTACACCTTC
TRBD2,TRBV2,NA,TRBJ2-3,CASTPLAGADTQYF,TGTGCCAGCACCCCTCTAGCGGGTGCAGATACGCAGTATTTT
NA,TRBV6-5,few,TRBJ1-1,CASNGLQGTEAFF,TGTGCCAGCAATGGACTACAAGGGACTGAAGCTTTCTTT
TRBD2,TRBV12-5,NA,TRBJ2-1,CASGLVLGGGPDEQFF,TGTGCTAGTGGTTTGGTCTTGGGGGGAGGGCCGGATGAGCAGTTCTTC
NA,TRBV5-6,NA,TRBJ2-1,CASSLSSYNEQFF,TGTGCCAGCAGCTTGTCCAGTTACAATGAGCAGTTCTTC
TRBD1,TRBV30,NA,TRBJ1-5,CAWSGQGGKPQHF,TGTGCCTGGTCTGGACAGGGTGGGAAGCCCCAGCATTTT
NA,TRBV11-3,NA,TRBJ1-2,CASSSKARGGYTF,TGTGCCAGCAGCTCCAAGGCGCGGGGCGGCTACACCTTC
TRBD1,TRBV27,once,TRBJ2-1,CASSAMGTGNINEQFF,TGTGCCAGCAGTGCAATGGGGACAGGGAATATCAATGAGCAGTTCTTC
NA,TRBV6-5,many,TRBJ1-5,CASSITARNQPQHF,TGTGCCAGCAGTATTACCGCTCGGAATCAGCCCCAGCATTTT
NA,TRBV28,NA,TRBJ1-2,CASSQGEDGYTF,TGTGCCAGCAGCCAGGGTGAGGATGGCTACACCTTC
NA,TRBV19,NA,TRBJ1-2,CASSIQGGGYTF,TGTGCCAGTAGTATTCAGGGCGGCGGCTACACCTTC
NA,TRBV30,NA,TRBJ1-1,CAWRGMGGLVTEAFF,TGTGCCTGGAGGGGGATGGGGGGGCTGGTCACTGAAGCTTTCTTT
NA,TRBV5-5,NA,TRBJ2-7,CASRAGFAYEQYF,TGTGCCAGCAGAGCCGGGTTCGCCTACGAGCAGTACTTC
TRBD1,TRBV19,NA,TRBJ1-2,CASSDTGTGLVGYTF,TGTGCCAGTAGTGATACCGGGACAGGGTTAGTCGGCTACACCTTC
TRBD2,TRBV20-1,once,TRBJ2-3,CSASRLAGDTQYF,TGCAGTGCTAGTCGGCTAGCGGGCGATACGCAGTATTTT
TRBD2,TRBV4-2,NA,TRBJ2-1,CASSQEGTSASYNEQFF,TGTGCCAGCAGCCAAGAAGGCACTAGCGCCTCCTACAATGAGCAGTTCTTC
NA,TRBV19,NA,TRBJ1-1,CASSIIQGNTEAFF,TGTGCCAGTAGTATAATCCAGGGGAACACTGAAGCTTTCTTT
TRBD2,TRBV27,NA,TRBJ2-6,CASTRAGGATGANVLTF,TGTGCCAGCACCAGGGCGGGGGGCGCAACGGGGGCCAACGTCCTGACTTTC
NA,TRBV19,NA,TRBJ1-5,CASTPDINQPQHF,TGTGCCAGTACCCCGGACATTAATCAGCCCCAGCATTTT
NA,TRBV19,NA,TRBJ2-5,CASSPGVGVTQYF,TGTGCCAGTAGCCCCGGTGTAGGGGTGACCCAGTACTTC
TRBD1,TRBV4-2,NA,TRBJ2-7,CASSQAPGGNYEQYF,TGTGCCAGCAGCCAAGCTCCAGGGGGAAACTACGAGCAGTACTTC
TRBD1,TRBV4-1,NA,TRBJ2-7,CASSLGQGILTYEQYF,TGCGCCAGCAGCCTAGGACAGGGGATCTTAACCTACGAGCAGTACTTC
NA,TRBV10-3,NA,TRBJ1-2,CAINPGQAGGYTF,TGTGCCATCAACCCAGGCCAGGCAGGTGGCTACACCTTC